Presented here are 18 T cell receptor beta chains from one specimen sequenced in a study of blood T cells in healthy people across ages. PCR was performed a second time for about 6 to 12 cycles using a sample-barcoded 5' primer and a J-beta primer mix. Using its own MiXCR run on the 5' RACE reads, TCRdb lists one record per CDR3 protein. The sample holds approximately 780,000 distinct CDR3 sequences, about a quarter seen once. These same data were also listed under a study on T cells of mothers and their children.

The material sequenced was blood. The origin of the receptors is a boy aged 5-17 years in good health.

Note on this clonotype: The CDR3 does not end in the conserved phenylalanine or tryptophan, so this is likely a read error. This CDR3 reads CASSDRGTPKETQYL. In DNA, the CDR3 is TGTGCCAGCAGTGATCGGGGCACCCCTAAGGAGACCCAGTACCTC. The chain uses TRBV2 and TRBJ2-5; D could derive from TRBD1 or TRBD2 (5 bases each). V was clipped by 3 bases and J by 5 bases, with 16 bases between them. This CDR3 spans 15 amino acids. CDR1 SNHLY and CDR2 FYNNEI come from the germline V gene.

This clonotype turned up a few times. This sequence joins TRBV12-3 or TRBV12-4 and TRBJ1-2; D not certain. The CDR3 is made up of 14 amino acids. V dropped 5 bases and J dropped 13 bases, with 23 bases sitting between them. As DNA, the CDR3 is TGTGCCAGCAGTCCGTCCCGGTCGGGCCAAGGCGGCACCTTC. Translation: CASSPSRSGQGGTF.

Only a few counts were recorded for this clonotype. It is unclear where the CDR3 begins or ends on the DNA, so no DNA is shown, and the CDR3 is as TCRdb lists it. The chain combines TRBV5-1 with TRBJ1-4; the D call in the table, TRBD1, was not verified against the DNA. The germline gives CDR1 SGHRS, CDR2 YFSETQ. 15 amino acids form the CDR3, both terminal residues included. CDR3 in amino acids: CASSFGPGSGEKLFF.

The genes are TRBV3-1 and TRBJ2-5; D gene unclear. The length of the CDR3 is 13 residues. Germline V gene lookup returns CDR1 LGHDT and CDR2 YNNKEL (reference sequence). V lost 1 base to trimming and J lost 4 bases, with 7 bases between them. The CDR3 loop is CASSQGRRETQYF. The CDR3 region has the DNA TGTGCCAGCAGCCAAGGGCGACGAGAGACCCAGTACTTC.

This clonotype was seen at least ten times. This rearrangement joins TRBV7-8 to TRBJ2-3, with D perhaps TRBD1 (5 bases). CDR1 SGHVS and CDR2 FQNEAQ come from the germline V gene. The CDR3 is made up of 14 amino acids. Trimming shortened V by 2 bases and J by 6 bases, and 12 bases separated the two germline ends. The CDR3 spells CASSLNGAADTQYF. The CDR3 coding sequence is TGTGCCAGCAGCTTAAATGGGGCTGCGGATACGCAGTATTTT.

This clonotype has just a few counts. The rearrangement links TRBV21-1 to TRBJ2-7; no DNA check was done on the table's D call, TRBD2. TRBV21-1 constitutes a pseudogene. The CDR3 runs to 18 residues. The CDR3 DNA is TGTGCCAGCAGACCAGGACTAGCGGGGGGGAGCTCAGAGGCCGAGCAGTACTTC. It yields the protein CASRPGLAGGSSEAEQYF.

This clonotype has a handful of counts. V and J are TRBV6-2 or TRBV6-3 and TRBJ2-1; no reliable D call. Looked up from germline, CDR1 is MNHEY and CDR2 is SVGEGT. V lost 8 bases and J 8 bases, leaving 7 bases between the germline ends. The CDR3 extends over 10 amino acids. Here the CDR3 reads CASVGDEQFF. CDR3 coding DNA: TGTGCCAGCGTAGGAGATGAGCAGTTCTTC.

This clonotype was counted between two and nine times. The V and J genes are TRBV9 and TRBJ2-6; 7 positions match TRBD1. The CDR3 covers 17 residues. Germline values: CDR1 SGDLS, CDR2 YYNGEE. V lost 4 bases to trimming and J lost 0 bases; unmatched junction nucleotides: 7. CDR3 in amino acids: CASSPYRGPSGANVLTF. The DNA of the CDR3 is TGTGCCAGCAGCCCTTACAGGGGCCCCTCTGGGGCCAACGTCCTGACTTTC.

This clonotype has more than one count but fewer than ten. The chain uses TRBV29-1 and TRBJ2-3; TRBD2 agrees at 8 bases. Germline CDR1 SQVTM, CDR2 ANQGSEA. V lost 4 bases and J lost 3; bases outside the gene matches: 9. The CDR3 is made up of 15 amino acids. CDR3 coding DNA: TGCAGCGTTGGGGTTAGCGGGGAGTTAACAGATACGCAGTATTTT. Translating gives CSVGVSGELTDTQYF.

The CDR3: CASSQAGREKLFF. CDR3 nucleotide sequence: TGCGCCAGCAGCCAAGCTGGGCGGGAAAAACTGTTTTTT. The V and J genes are TRBV4-1 and TRBJ1-4; no clear D. Germline V gene sequence: CDR1 MGHRA, CDR2 YSYEKL. V was trimmed by 1 base and J by 8 bases, leaving 8 bases between them. CDR3 length: 13 amino acids.

This clonotype was picked up a small number of times. The genes are TRBV5-1 and TRBJ2-2; D is perhaps TRBD1 (6 bases). The CDR3 consists of 16 residues. Trimming removed 2 bases from V and 1 base from J, with 12 bases in between. Germline values: CDR1 SGHRS, CDR2 YFSETQ. CDR3 DNA: TGCGCCAGCAGCTTAGGGACAAGGGGGAACACCGGGGAGCTGTTTTTT. Translation gives CASSLGTRGNTGELFF.

The chain couples TRBV28 to TRBJ2-7, with 9 bases matching TRBD2. Trimming at V came to 2 bases and at J to 4 bases, leaving 6 bases not matched to a gene. The CDR3 covers 15 residues. Germline V CDR1 and CDR2: MDHEN, SYDVKM. CDR3 in DNA: TGTGCCAGCAGTTTAGGGCGGGGGGGCGTTTACGAGCAGTACTTC. Translation: CASSLGRGGVYEQYF.

This clonotype was seen only a few times. The rearrangement joins TRBV24-1 to TRBJ2-1; D is unclear. Per germline, CDR1 KGHDR and CDR2 SFDVKD. Trimming pared 5 bases from V and 6 bases from J, leaving 7 bases between. This CDR3 is 12 amino acids long. The CDR3 reads CATSGSGNEQFF. As DNA, the CDR3 is TGTGCCACCAGTGGTTCCGGCAATGAGCAGTTCTTC.

The rearrangement links TRBV28 to TRBJ2-4; the match to TRBD2 covers 8 bases. The CDR3 runs 12 residues. Germline loops: CDR1 MDHEN, CDR2 SYDVKM. V trimming: 8 bases; J trimming: 12 bases; junction bases outside the gene matches: 9. The CDR3 region is CASSGGRYTQYF. In DNA, the CDR3 is TGTGCCAGCTCGGGGGGGCGTTACACTCAGTACTTC.

The rearrangement links TRBV29-1 to TRBJ2-7; D is ambiguous. The germline gives CDR1 SQVTM, CDR2 ANQGSEA. The CDR3 is 12 residues long. V was pared by 7 bases and J by 5 bases, with 15 bases between. In DNA, the CDR3 is TGCAGCGCGCAAGGGATGATAGACGAGCAGTACTTC. Protein sequence: CSAQGMIDEQYF.

The J gene is TRBJ2-7, the V gene TRBV2; 7 bases are shared with TRBD2. V lost 6 bases and J lost 6; bases outside the gene matches: 5. Germline CDR1 and CDR2: SNHLY and FYNNEI. The CDR3 has 12 amino acids. The CDR3 DNA sequence: TGTGCCAGCAGGGTGACTAGCTCCGAGCAGTACTTC. This encodes CASRVTSSEQYF.

The CDR3: CSVEDTRGGEQFF. The CDR3 DNA reads as TGCAGCGTTGAAGATACCAGGGGTGGCGAGCAGTTCTTC. V usage is TRBV29-1 and J usage is TRBJ2-1; D perhaps matches TRBD1 (6 bases). Looked up from germline, CDR1 is SQVTM and CDR2 is ANQGSEA. The CDR3 spans 13 residues. Trimming took 0 bases from V and 10 from J, leaving 13 bases between them.

This clonotype has a handful of counts. One end of the junction fails to match germline, which may point to a read error. This chain uses TRBV7-7 with TRBJ2-3; no reliable D call. CDR1 and CDR2 (germline): SSHAT, FNYEAQ (reference sequence). The CDR3 runs to 13 residues. CDR3 region: CASSFFLTDTQYF. For the CDR3, the DNA is TGTGCTAGCAGCTTCTTCCTGACAGATACGCAGTATTTT.